The text below deals with one T cell receptor (beta chain). Its antigen remains unidentified. Per-nucleotide qualities are absent, and no much larger clonotype sits a single base away. V is reduced by 10 bases and J by 7 bases, leaving a spacing of 18 bases between them. CDR1 and CDR2, looked up from the germline V gene, are SGHDT and YYEEEE. Its CDR3 holds 12 amino acids, cysteine through phenylalanine. Only CDR3 DNA remains: 36 bases, in frame from the first base. The sample belongs to a study of cytomegalovirus exposure and HLA in healthy donors (dated by TCRdb to about 2017). Context from the whole study: An earlier analysis of 587 of the donors reported approximately 260 Gb of sequence data and some 110 million unique TCR beta sequences obtained from about 179 million T cells. An early release that covered roughly 600 HLA-typed donors contained approximately 300 gigabases of sequencing data and 85 million to 100 million unique TCR sequences. The genetic ancestry cluster associated with self-reported Caucasian donors included roughly 84% of the approximately 400 genotyped donors. The study aimed to test whether cataloging public T cell receptors could reveal signatures of past pathogen exposure. The study profiled the T cell repertoires of under 700 subjects by immunosequencing and related them to cytomegalovirus serostatus. Besides the first cohort of 550 to 750 subjects, a separate validation cohort made up of 90 to 150 different subjects was used. To predict cytomegalovirus infection status, the study brought together high-throughput TCR immunosequencing, statistical association of individual TCRs with disease status, and machine learning. A later analysis re-analyzed previously published TCR beta repertoires from hundreds of donors and added high-resolution HLA genotyping to study TCR occurrence patterns. Rather than using new phenotypic data, the later analysis identified candidate immune exposures from TCR beta sequences and from how often those sequences occurred across donors. An earlier analysis of fewer than 750 of the donors used high-throughput TCR beta sequencing to judge whether each TCR beta V gene segment behaved as functional or pseudogenic. Donor age, sex, ethnicity and CMV serostatus were compiled together with the repertoire data. Genome-wide SNP genotypes for about 60% of the 666 donors were used in a later genetic analysis, which treated that subset as a discovery cohort. All discovery cohort repertoires had been generated using a single sequencing platform. HLA typing included class I and class II loci at four-digit resolution. The number of typed donors differed by locus: about 620-640 for A, B, C, DRB1 and DQB1; 500 to 550 for DQA1; roughly 600 for DPA1; and around 470 for DPB1. Five DR-DQ haplotypes were treated as single units for association and clustering because of strong linkage in the cohort. Among some 400 genotyped donors of the cohort, an average of around 250,000 unique TCR beta nucleotide sequences was sequenced per donor, of which approximately 18% were non-productive.

Library prep was done by the immunoSEQ multiplex PCR assay. For the multiplex PCR, a mixture combining 60 forward primers for TCR Vbeta segments and 13 reverse primers for TCR Jbeta segments was used. The CDR3 region of rearranged TCR beta genes was amplified from genomic DNA with a multiplex PCR assay. The Illumina HiSeq System was used to sequence the amplified TCR beta libraries as 87-base-pair reads. Regarding the original processing steps: In a later analysis, some 80 million unique TCR beta chains were counted across the 650 to 750 repertoires, and roughly 9.9 million of these chains were shared by at least two donors. A nearest-neighbor algorithm error-corrected the raw reads and collapsed the reads into unique sequences, merging closely related sequences to remove PCR and sequencing errors. Alignment of CDR3 sequences to IMGT reference sequences was used to assign V, D and J gene segments. Each retained sequence needed at least a six-nucleotide match to both a V gene segment and a J gene segment. A rearrangement counted as productive if the CDR3 had no stop codons and remained in frame with V and J, and every other rearrangement counted as non-productive. Following IMGT convention, CDR3 was defined as the stretch from the second conserved V-encoded cysteine to the conserved J-encoded phenylalanine. Sequences without an unambiguous match to a single V gene segment were excluded from the earlier analysis of approximately 560 of the donors. In an earlier analysis of roughly 600 of the donors, a V segment was called functional when productive rearrangements were above 56.7%, and segregating when the standard deviation between donors exceeded 5%. A statistical classification framework was built to diagnose cytomegalovirus status from the catalog of TCR beta chain sequences. V and J gene assignment, in a later analysis, came from comparing TCR nucleotide sequences with IMGT/GENE-DB human TR gene sequences. The TCRdist pipeline was used in a later analysis to assign CDR3 sequences and most-parsimonious VDJ recombination scenarios. In a later analysis, each TCR beta chain was defined by its CDR3 amino acid sequence together with its V-gene family, and reads lacking a unique V-gene family were excluded. To address suspected cross-contamination and a sequencing artifact, a later analysis removed around 600 highly shared, low-generation-probability nucleotide sequences. In a later analysis, a clonal expansion index was calculated for each public chain from normalized within-repertoire ranks of inferred template counts. Generation probabilities in a later analysis came from a VDJ recombination model fitted to out-of-frame rearrangements, and those results were checked against IGoR. In a later analysis, hypergeometric tests were used to score TCR-TCR, TCR-HLA and TCR-CMV co-occurrence, with a repertoire-size bias correction applied to TCR pairs. False discovery rates were estimated in a later analysis by permuting HLA or CMV assignments 20 times. In a later analysis, co-occurring TCRs were grouped using DBSCAN, and TCRdist sequence similarity was added for clustering within HLA-allele-positive subsets. Repertoires with fewer than 30,000 or more than 120,000 public chains, plus five repertoires with anomalous nucleotide sharing, were excluded from co-occurrence clustering. As stored in TCRdb, this immuneACCESS dataset retains in-frame rearrangements with V and J assigned. A fraction of the clones does not appear; measured against another copy, unresolved V genes explain less than half of the discrepancy, and the remainder lacks a known reason. V, J and clone size reflect that table, while D and trimming were determined from the DNA. The sample records 85,000 to 100,000 clones, 60% to 80% of which are singletons. The biggest ten clones account for roughly 3.2% of the sample.

Study-wide conclusions, independent of this receptor: A cluster of highly shared sequence variants was judged likely to represent a technical artifact of the sequencing pipeline. Because the 87-base-pair reads could not distinguish some IMGT-functional V segments, including TRBV6-2 and TRBV6-3, those segments were excluded. A later genetic analysis associated a missense DCLRE1C variant with V-gene and J-gene trimming of TCR beta chains, and an independent cohort replicated the association. The authors suggested that the approach could potentially be extended to other disease states and immunological phenotypes. Several of the top co-occurrence clusters appeared to be linked to parvovirus B19, influenza, CMV and Epstein-Barr virus, according to a later analysis. In an earlier analysis of 587 of the donors, most TCR beta V segments appeared in productive rearrangements about 90% or about 30% of the time, broadly matching IMGT annotations. A few of the identified cytomegalovirus-associated TCR beta chains were confirmed in vitro to be specific for cytomegalovirus antigens. Compared with the 666-donor mean, donors in an Asian-associated ancestry cluster had fewer N-insertions in productive TCRs, according to a later genetic analysis. A further reported finding was that TCR beta sequences accurately predicted the HLA-A and HLA-B alleles for most subjects in the first cohort. HLA typing was unavailable for some donors at each locus, so association tests used only the typed subset. Fewer than 20 rarely observed V segments, including chromosome 9 orphons, were excluded from the earlier analysis of several hundred of the donors because counts were too low. CMV serostatus was the only immune exposure information available for the cohort. In a later analysis, HLA-associated TCR beta chains were found to be more clonally expanded and to have lower generation probabilities than equally common non-associated chains. The classifier was reported to diagnose cytomegalovirus status with high specificity and sensitivity in both the original and validation cohorts. The cohort was sequenced for TCR beta chains only, and without alpha or paired-chain data the features that could be detected were limited. When HLA alleles, especially DR and DQ, strongly co-occurred, attributing TCR associations to individual alleles was difficult. Most CMV-associated TCR beta chains appeared to be HLA-restricted in a later analysis, and the HLA associations seemed to be driven largely by CMV exposure. Sequencing depth was assumed to be roughly uniform across donors in the presence/absence analyses, though that assumption may not hold. While some public TCRs were present in many individuals, most TCR sequences turned up only very rarely across donors. Linkage disequilibrium might explain the correlated functional status among segregating V segments, but an unknown experimental factor could not be ruled out. Specific HLA alleles were associated with 15,000 to 20,000 TCR beta sequences at a false discovery rate of 0.05 in a later analysis. According to a later analysis, TCR association rates differed among HLA loci, with DRB1 alleles showing the most associated TCRs and HLA-C alleles showing the fewest. The study gave a list of more than 150 TCR beta chains associated with cytomegalovirus.

The cohort consisted of 666 healthy bone marrow donors. At the time of sampling, every cohort member was nominally healthy, though immune exposures that went unrecorded were likely present. The donor was CMV seronegative and belonged to the group of more than 300 seronegative cohort members. Every donor gave a peripheral blood sample, and the peripheral blood mononuclear cells from that sample were used for TCR beta sequencing. Genomic DNA extraction from the blood cell samples was performed with the Qiagen DNeasy Blood Extraction Kit. The TCR was taken from a man in his forties in good health and CMV-seronegative. Here the chain combines TRBV5-6 and TRBJ2-7, with TRBD1 tentatively as D gene (7 bases match). Sequencing was carried out using PBMCs. The CDR3 here reads CAPPWRGLEQYF. The sequenced DNA: TGTGCCCCCCCATGGAGGGGGCTTGAGCAGTACTTC. The CDR3, completed at both ends by the reference TRBV5-6 and TRBJ2-7 genes, gives the full variable domain DAGVTQSPTHLIKTRGQQVTLRCSPKSGHDTVSWYQQALGQGPQFIFQYYEEEERQRGNFPDRFSGHQFPNYSSELNVNALLLGDSALYLCAPPWRGLEQYFGPGTRLTVT.